This T cell receptor (beta chain) was captured in a study of human T cells and chemical hapten exposure. Study information: TCR yields per sample varied mostly from small pooled library volume differences.

Only a few counts were recorded for this clonotype. Attachment of unique molecular identifiers to individual cDNA molecules was performed in the library. TCRdb independently ran MiXCR on the RACE reads; one entry per CDR3 protein. The sample holds more than 35,000 distinct CDR3 sequences; about 4% are singletons and the top ten take 4.5% to 6.5%. The trim removed 5 bases at V and 4 bases at J, leaving 5 bases unmatched. Looked up from germline, CDR1 is MNHNS and CDR2 is SASEGT. This CDR3 is 15 amino acids long. Time point indicated: healthy volunteer bleed at 6 weeks. Total RNA was isolated from whole blood that had not been fractionated.

This clonotype was obtained from a human donor in good health. Some clones in this sample may be carry-over from other donors' samples. V and J are TRBV6-1 and TRBJ2-3, with TRBD1 matching over 11 bases. The material sequenced was whole blood. Here the CDR3 DNA reads TGTGCCAGCAGTCACCGGGACAGGGGGGCAGATACGCAGTATTTT. It translates to CASSHRDRGADTQYF.